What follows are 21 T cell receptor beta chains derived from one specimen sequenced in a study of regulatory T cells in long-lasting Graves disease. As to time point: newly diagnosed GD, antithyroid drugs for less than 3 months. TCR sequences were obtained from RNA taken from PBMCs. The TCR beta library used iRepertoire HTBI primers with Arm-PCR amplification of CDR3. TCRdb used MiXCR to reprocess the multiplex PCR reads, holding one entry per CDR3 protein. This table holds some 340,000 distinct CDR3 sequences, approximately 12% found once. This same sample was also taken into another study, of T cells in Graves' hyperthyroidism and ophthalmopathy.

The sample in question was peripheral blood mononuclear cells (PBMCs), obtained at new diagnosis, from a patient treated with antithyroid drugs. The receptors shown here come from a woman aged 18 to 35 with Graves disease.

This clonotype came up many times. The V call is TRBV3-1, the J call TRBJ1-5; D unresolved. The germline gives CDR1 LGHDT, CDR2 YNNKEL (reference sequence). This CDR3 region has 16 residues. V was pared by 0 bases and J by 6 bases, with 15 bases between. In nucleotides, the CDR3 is TGTGCCAGCAGCCAAGATTCGGGCAGGTGGTCTCAGCCCCAGCATTTT. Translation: CASSQDSGRWSQPQHF.

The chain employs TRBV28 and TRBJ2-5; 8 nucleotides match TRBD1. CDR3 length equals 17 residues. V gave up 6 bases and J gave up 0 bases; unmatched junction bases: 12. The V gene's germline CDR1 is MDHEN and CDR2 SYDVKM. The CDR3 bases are TGTGCCAGCAGCGCCGGACAGGGTTTTGGGTACCAAGAGACCCAGTACTTC. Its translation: CASSAGQGFGYQETQYF.

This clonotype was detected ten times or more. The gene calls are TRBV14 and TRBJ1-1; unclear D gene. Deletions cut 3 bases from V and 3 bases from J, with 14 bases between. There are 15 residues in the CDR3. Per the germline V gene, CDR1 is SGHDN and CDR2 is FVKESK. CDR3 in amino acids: CASSQEGRAYTEAFF. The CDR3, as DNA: TGTGCCAGCAGCCAGGAAGGACGGGCCTACACTGAAGCTTTCTTT.

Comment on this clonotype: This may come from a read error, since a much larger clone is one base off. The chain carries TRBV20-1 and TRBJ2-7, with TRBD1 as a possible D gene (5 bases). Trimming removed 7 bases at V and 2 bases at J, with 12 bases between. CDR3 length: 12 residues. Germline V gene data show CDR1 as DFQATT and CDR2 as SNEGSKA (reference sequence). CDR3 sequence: CSVPRVPYEQYF. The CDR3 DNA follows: TGCAGTGTTCCCAGGGTACCCTACGAGCAGTACTTC.

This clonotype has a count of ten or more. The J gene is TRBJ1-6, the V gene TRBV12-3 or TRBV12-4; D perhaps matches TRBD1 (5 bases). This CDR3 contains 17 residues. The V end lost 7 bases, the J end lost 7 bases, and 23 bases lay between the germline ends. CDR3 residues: CASTRGREGAMNSPLHF. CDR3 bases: TGTGCCAGCACCCGGGGCCGGGAGGGAGCGATGAATTCACCCCTCCACTTT.

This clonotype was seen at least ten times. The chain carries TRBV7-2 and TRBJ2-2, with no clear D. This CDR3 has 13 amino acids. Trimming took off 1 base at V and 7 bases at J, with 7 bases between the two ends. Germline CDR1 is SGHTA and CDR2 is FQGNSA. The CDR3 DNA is TGTGCCAGCAGCTTAGGAGTCCACGGGGAGCTGTTTTTT. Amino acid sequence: CASSLGVHGELFF.

The CDR3 protein is CASSVKGQPGYTF. DNA for the CDR3: TGTGCCAGCAGCGTGAAGGGACAGCCGGGCTACACCTTC. This sequence joins TRBV3-1 and TRBJ1-2; TRBD1 aligns across 7 bases. The CDR3 is 13 residues long. V was pared by 5 bases and J by 8 bases, with 8 bases of the junction left unmatched. Per germline, CDR1 LGHDT and CDR2 YNNKEL (reference sequence).

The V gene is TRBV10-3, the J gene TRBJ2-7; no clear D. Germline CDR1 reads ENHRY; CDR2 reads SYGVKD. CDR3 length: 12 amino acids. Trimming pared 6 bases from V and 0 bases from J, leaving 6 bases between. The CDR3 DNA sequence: TGTGCCATCAGGGAACCCTCCTACGAGCAGTACTTC. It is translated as CAIREPSYEQYF.

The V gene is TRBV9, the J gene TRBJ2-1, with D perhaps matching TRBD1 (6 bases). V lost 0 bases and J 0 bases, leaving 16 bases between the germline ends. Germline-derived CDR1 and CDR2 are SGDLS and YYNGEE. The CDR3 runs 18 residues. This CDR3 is CASSVGVGRGSSYNEQFF. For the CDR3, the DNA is TGTGCCAGCAGCGTAGGGGTTGGTAGGGGGAGCTCCTACAATGAGCAGTTCTTC.

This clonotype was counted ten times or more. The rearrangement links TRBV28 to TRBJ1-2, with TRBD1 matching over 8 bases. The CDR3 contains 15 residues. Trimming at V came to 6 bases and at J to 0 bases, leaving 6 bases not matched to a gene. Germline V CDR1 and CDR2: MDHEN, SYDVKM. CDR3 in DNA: TGTGCCAGCAGCTCGACAGGGGATGCTAACTATGGCTACACCTTC. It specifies CASSSTGDANYGYTF.

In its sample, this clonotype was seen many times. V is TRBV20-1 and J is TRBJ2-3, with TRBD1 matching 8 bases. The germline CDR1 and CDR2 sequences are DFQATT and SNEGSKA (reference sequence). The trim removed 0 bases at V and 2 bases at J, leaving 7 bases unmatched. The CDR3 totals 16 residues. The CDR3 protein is CSARDRTGRITDTQYF. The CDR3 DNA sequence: TGCAGTGCTAGAGATCGGACAGGGCGTATCACAGATACGCAGTATTTT.

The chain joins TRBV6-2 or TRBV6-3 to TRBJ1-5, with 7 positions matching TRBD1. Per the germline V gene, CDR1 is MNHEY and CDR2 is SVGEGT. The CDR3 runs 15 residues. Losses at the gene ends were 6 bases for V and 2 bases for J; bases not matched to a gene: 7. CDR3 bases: TGTGCCAGCAGCCGACTTGGGACAGGCAATCAGCCCCAGCATTTT. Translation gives CASSRLGTGNQPQHF.

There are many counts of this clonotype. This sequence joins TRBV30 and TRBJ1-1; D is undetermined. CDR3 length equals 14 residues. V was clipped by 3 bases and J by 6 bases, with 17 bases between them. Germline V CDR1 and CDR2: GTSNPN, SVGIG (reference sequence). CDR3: CAWSPSFFSSEAFF. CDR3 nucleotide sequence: TGTGCCTGGAGCCCTTCTTTTTTTAGCTCTGAAGCTTTCTTT. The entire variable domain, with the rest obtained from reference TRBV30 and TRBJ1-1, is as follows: SQTIHQWPATLVQPVGSPLSLECTVEGTSNPNLYWYRQAAGRGLQLLFYSVGIGQISSEVPQNLSASRPQDRQFILSSKKLLLSDSGFYLCAWSPSFFSSEAFFGQGTRLTVV.

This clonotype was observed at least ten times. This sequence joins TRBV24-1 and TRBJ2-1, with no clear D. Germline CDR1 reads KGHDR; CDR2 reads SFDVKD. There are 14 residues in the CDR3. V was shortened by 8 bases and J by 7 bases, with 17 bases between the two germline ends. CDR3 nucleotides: TGTGCCACCAACGGGCCTATGTTACGTAATGAGCAGTTCTTC. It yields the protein CATNGPMLRNEQFF.

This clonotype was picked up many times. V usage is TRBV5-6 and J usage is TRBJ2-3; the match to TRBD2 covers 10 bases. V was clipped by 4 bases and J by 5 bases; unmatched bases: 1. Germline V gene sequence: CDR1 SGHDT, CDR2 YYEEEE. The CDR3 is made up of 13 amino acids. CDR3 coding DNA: TGTGCCAGCAGCCGACTAGCGGGAGATACGCAGTATTTT. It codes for CASSRLAGDTQYF. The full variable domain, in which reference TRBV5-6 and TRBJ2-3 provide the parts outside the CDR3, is DAGVTQSPTHLIKTRGQQVTLRCSPKSGHDTVSWYQQALGQGPQFIFQYYEEEERQRGNFPDRFSGHQFPNYSSELNVNALLLGDSALYLCASSRLAGDTQYFGPGTRLTVL.

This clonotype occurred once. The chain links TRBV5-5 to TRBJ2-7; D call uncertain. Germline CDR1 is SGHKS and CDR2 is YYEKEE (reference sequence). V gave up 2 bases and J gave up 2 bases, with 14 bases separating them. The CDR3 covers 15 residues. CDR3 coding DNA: TGTGCCAGCAGCTTTGAGTCCCCTGGTCCCTACGAGCAGTACGTC. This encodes CASSFESPGPYEQYV.

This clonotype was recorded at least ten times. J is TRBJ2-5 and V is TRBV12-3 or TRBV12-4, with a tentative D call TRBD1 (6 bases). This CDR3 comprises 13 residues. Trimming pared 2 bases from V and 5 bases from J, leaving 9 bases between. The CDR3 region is CASSLRGKETQYF. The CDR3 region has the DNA TGTGCCAGCAGTTTAAGGGGGAAGGAGACCCAGTACTTC.

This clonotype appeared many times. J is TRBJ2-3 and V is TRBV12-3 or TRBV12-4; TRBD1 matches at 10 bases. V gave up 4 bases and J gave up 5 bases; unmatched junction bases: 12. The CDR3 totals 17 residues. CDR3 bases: TGTGCCAGCAGTTATGCCGGGACAGGGGTTTTGGTAGATACGCAGTATTTT. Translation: CASSYAGTGVLVDTQYF.

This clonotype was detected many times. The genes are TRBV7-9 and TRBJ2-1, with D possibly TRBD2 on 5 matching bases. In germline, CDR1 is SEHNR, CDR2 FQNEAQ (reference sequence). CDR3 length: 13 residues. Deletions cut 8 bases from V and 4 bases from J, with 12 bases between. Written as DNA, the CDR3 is TGTGCCAGCGCCCTAGCAGGTTACAATGAGCAGTTCTTC. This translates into CASALAGYNEQFF. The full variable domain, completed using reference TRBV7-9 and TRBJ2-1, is DTGVSQNPRHKITKRGQNVTFRCDPISEHNRLYWYRQTLGQGPEFLTYFQNEAQLEKSRLLSDRFSAERPKGSFSTLEIQRTEQGDSAMYLCASALAGYNEQFFGPGTRLTVL.

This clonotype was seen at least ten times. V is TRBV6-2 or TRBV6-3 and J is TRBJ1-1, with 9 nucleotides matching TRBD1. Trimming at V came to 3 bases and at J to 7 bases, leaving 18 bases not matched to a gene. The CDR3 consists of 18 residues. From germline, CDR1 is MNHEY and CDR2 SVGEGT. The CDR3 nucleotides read TGTGCCAGCAGTTATTACCCAGTCGGGACAGGGTATTATAGTGAAGCTTTCTTT. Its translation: CASSYYPVGTGYYSEAFF.

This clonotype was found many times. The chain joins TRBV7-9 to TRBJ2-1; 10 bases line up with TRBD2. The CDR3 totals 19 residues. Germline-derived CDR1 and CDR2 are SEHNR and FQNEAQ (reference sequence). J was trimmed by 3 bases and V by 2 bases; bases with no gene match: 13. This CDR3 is CASSLPGSTSGLNYNEQFF. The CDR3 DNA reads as TGTGCCAGCAGCTTACCGGGATCGACTAGCGGGTTAAACTACAATGAGCAGTTCTTC.